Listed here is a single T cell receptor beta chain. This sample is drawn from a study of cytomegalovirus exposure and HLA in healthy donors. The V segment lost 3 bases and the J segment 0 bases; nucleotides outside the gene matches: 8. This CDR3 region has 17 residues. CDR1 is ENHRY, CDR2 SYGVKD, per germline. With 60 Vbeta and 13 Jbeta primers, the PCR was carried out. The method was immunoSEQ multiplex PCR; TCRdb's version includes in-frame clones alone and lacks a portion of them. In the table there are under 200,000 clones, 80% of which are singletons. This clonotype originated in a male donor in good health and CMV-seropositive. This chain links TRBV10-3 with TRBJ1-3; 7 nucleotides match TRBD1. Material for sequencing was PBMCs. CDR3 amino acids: CAISDLQGGHSGNTIYF. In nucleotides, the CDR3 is TGTGCCATCAGTGACCTCCAGGGGGGCCACTCTGGAAACACCATATATTTT.